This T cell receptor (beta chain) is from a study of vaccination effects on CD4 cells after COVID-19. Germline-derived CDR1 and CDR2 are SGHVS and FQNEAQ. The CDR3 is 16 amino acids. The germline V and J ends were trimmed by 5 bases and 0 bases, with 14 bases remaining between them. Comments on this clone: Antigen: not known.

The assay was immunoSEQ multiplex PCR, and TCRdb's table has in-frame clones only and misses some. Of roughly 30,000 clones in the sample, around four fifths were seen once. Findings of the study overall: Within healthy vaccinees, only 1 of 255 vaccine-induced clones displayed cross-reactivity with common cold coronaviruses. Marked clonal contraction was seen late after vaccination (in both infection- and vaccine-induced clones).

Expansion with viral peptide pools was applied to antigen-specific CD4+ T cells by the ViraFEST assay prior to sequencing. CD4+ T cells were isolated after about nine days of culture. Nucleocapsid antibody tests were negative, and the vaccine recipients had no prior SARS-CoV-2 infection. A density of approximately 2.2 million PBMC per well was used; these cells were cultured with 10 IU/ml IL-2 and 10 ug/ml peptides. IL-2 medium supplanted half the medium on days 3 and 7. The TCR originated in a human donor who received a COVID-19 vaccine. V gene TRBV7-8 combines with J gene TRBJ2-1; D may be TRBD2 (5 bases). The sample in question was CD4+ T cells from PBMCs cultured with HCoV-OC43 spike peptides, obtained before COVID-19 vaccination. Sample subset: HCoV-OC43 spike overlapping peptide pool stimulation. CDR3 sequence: CASSPTDRDSYNEQFF. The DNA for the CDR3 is TGTGCCAGCAGCCCCACCGACCGGGACTCCTACAATGAGCAGTTCTTC.